Detailed here is one T cell receptor beta chain. The target of this receptor is not known. Base qualities are not recorded, but no much larger clone differs from it by a single base. The data derive from a study of graft-versus-host responses after intestinal transplantation (TCRdb year 2021). Regarding the study in general: The transplants that recipients received were multivisceral, liver-intestinal, or isolated intestinal. Anti-thymocyte globulin induction was given to all recipients, followed by maintenance tacrolimus and steroids for approximately 3 years. After intestinal transplantation, graft-versus-host and host-versus-graft alloreactive T cell clones were followed in the graft, circulation and bone marrow using bulk TCR-beta CDR3 sequencing. To identify alloreactive clones, pre-transplant mixed lymphocyte reaction products were sequenced and then compared with unstimulated pre-transplant donor and recipient T cells. The cohort enrolled about two dozen intestinal transplant recipients, one of whom was a retransplant, and 3 patients without pretransplant specimens were excluded. Donor T cell macrochimerism was defined as a peak of at least 4% donor T cells among recipient peripheral blood mononuclear cells. Rather than going through the commercial service, samples from a few later patients were sequenced in-house on an Illumina MiSeq and processed with MiXCR.

Results the study describes overall, beyond this receptor: Patients with donor T cell macrochimerism had high GvH to HvG T cell clonal ratios in their allografts. GvH clones were detected in recipient bone marrow, and some of these GvH clones were observed earlier in ileal mucosa or blood, consistent with an intestinal mucosal origin. Peak levels of circulating GvH clones were associated with declines in HvG clones early after transplant. The conclusions were limited by the relatively low number and heterogeneity of the intestinal transplant patients.

In the first month after transplant, blood samples were collected up to 4 times, and after that at least monthly when available. Including cysteine and phenylalanine, the CDR3 has 14 amino acids. The read is trimmed to its CDR3 DNA, 42 bases read in frame from base 1. Trimming takes 1 base from V and 6 bases from J, and the germline ends sit 10 bases apart. The germline V gene specifies SGHNT as CDR1 and YENEEA as CDR2. Library method: the immunoSEQ multiplex PCR assay. For most patients, high-throughput TCR-beta CDR3 sequencing of genomic DNA was performed by Adaptive Biotechnologies. Turning to the authors' computational methods: TCR sequencing data for around 20 patients were retrieved from Adaptive's ImmunoSEQ software; a few other patients were processed with MiXCR and VDJtools. CDR3 nucleotide sequences shared by donor and recipient were removed because the origin of these sequences could not be assigned. Alloreactive clones required at least 2-fold expansion over unstimulated cells and minimum CFSE-low frequency of 0.002% (template counts) or 0.001% (read counts). Mappable clones were those detected in sequenced pre-transplant spleen, lymph node, or MLR CFSE-low populations of the donor or recipient. The cumulative frequency of alloreactive clones was calculated as a percentage of all sequences, weighted by copy number. TCRdb mirrors the immuneACCESS table, restricted to in-frame sequences. Some clones are absent from its copies; in checked studies, under half trace to an unresolved V gene, and the reason for the others is unknown. V, J and clone size are taken as reported in that table, and D and trimming were inferred from the DNA itself. The sample records approximately 100,000 clones, roughly 86% of which are singletons. The top ten constitute approximately 1.5% of the sample.

Recombination joined TRBV11-3 with TRBJ2-4; the D gene is perhaps TRBD2, on 6 matching bases. Here the sequenced sample was PBMCs, taken 255 days after intestinal transplant. This clonotype was sampled from a human patient who received an intestinal transplant, so some T cells may come from the graft donor. The DNA reads TGTGCCAGCAGCTTAGGCGGGGTAGGAAACATTCAGTACTTC. Translated, it reads CASSLGGVGNIQYF.